The 11 T cell receptor beta chains given below trace back to one sample, sequenced in a study of beta chain features in type 1 diabetes. The whole isolated RNA underwent reverse transcription, so sequencing captured expressed TCRB transcripts. Only in-frame clones appear in the TCRdb table, and some are missing; sequencing was by immunoSEQ multiplex PCR. In the table there are 400,000 to 450,000 clones, around 14% of which are singletons. The sequenced material came from naive CD4+ T cells from blood. The source is a man aged 25 to 45 in good health.

V gene TRBV7-2 combines with J gene TRBJ2-5; possibly TRBD2 for D (5 bases). The CDR3 totals 14 residues. Trimming shortened V by 6 bases and J by 1 base, and 12 bases separated the two germline ends. Germline-derived CDR1 and CDR2 are SGHTA and FQGNSA. The CDR3: CASRRPGSQETQYF. CDR3 DNA: TGTGCCAGCAGGCGTCCGGGGAGCCAAGAGACCCAGTACTTC.

The chain employs TRBV30 and TRBJ2-5, with D perhaps matching TRBD2 (5 bases). The CDR3 runs 13 residues. Germline V lookup: CDR1 GTSNPN, CDR2 SVGIG (reference sequence). The V and J ends lost 7 bases and 0 bases respectively, with 12 bases between them. The CDR3 region has the DNA TGTGCCTCATTACGGGGATACCAAGAGACCCAGTACTTC. Protein product: CASLRGYQETQYF.

This rearrangement joins TRBV15 to TRBJ1-2, with 11 positions matching TRBD1. Germline values: CDR1 LNHNV, CDR2 YYDKDF (reference sequence). The CDR3 sequence is 17 residues long. V was clipped by 2 bases and J by 1 base; unmatched bases: 6. The CDR3 loop reads CATSRSGQGAFNYGYTF. CDR3 nucleotide sequence: TGTGCCACCAGCAGAAGCGGACAGGGGGCCTTTAACTATGGCTACACCTTC.

V usage is TRBV9 and J usage is TRBJ2-3; D remains ambiguous. Looked up from germline, CDR1 is SGDLS and CDR2 is YYNGEE. V lost 4 bases and J 9 bases, leaving 21 bases between the germline ends. The CDR3 totals 15 residues. The CDR3 here is CASSRSFIKPETQYF. CDR3 nucleotide sequence: TGTGCCAGCAGCCGATCCTTCATAAAACCGGAGACGCAGTATTTT.

This clone occurred a few times. The DNA for the CDR3 is TGTGCCAGTAGTATAGTTGGGAAGAATACTTATGGCTACACCTTC. Its translation is CASSIVGKNTYGYTF. The chain couples TRBV19 to TRBJ1-2; D uncertain. Germline CDR1 LNHDA, CDR2 SQIVND (reference sequence). V was shortened by 1 base and J by 5 bases, with 14 bases between the two germline ends. This CDR3 region has 15 residues.

The sample holds a few counts of this clone. The chain uses TRBV7-3 and TRBJ2-1; maybe TRBD2 (6 bases). The ends were cut back, 2 bases at V and 0 bases at J, with 11 bases in the middle. The CDR3 loop spans 16 amino acids. CDR1 is SGHTA and CDR2 is FQGTGA in the germline V gene. The CDR3 loop is CASSLRPGLSYNEQFF. Written as DNA, the CDR3 is TGTGCCAGCAGCTTACGGCCGGGACTCTCCTACAATGAGCAGTTCTTC.

The chain links TRBV4-3 to TRBJ2-1; D possibly matches TRBD1 or TRBD2 (5 bases each). The CDR3 spans 15 residues. Germline assignment: CDR1 LGHNA and CDR2 YSLEER. The ends were cut back, 5 bases at V and 0 bases at J, with 11 bases in the middle. CDR3: CASSSGQSSYNEQFF. The CDR3 region has the DNA TGCGCCAGCAGCTCGGGGCAAAGCTCCTACAATGAGCAGTTCTTC.

V and J are TRBV29-1 and TRBJ2-3; D unclear. The germline CDR1 and CDR2 sequences are SQVTM and ANQGSEA. The V and J ends lost 4 bases and 2 bases respectively, with 10 bases between them. This CDR3 is 13 amino acids long. CDR3 nucleotide sequence: TGCAGCGTTGTGACCAGCAACACAGATACGCAGTATTTT. This sequence encodes CSVVTSNTDTQYF.

V gene TRBV12-5 combines with J gene TRBJ2-1; D unclear. The germline V gene encodes CDR1 LGHNT and CDR2 FRNRAP. The CDR3 has 10 residues. Trimming removed 4 bases from V and 7 bases from J, with 2 bases in between. This CDR3 reads CASGWNEQFF. The CDR3 coding sequence is TGTGCTAGTGGTTGGAATGAGCAGTTCTTC.

V usage is TRBV7-9 and J usage is TRBJ1-4, with 9 nucleotides matching TRBD1. The CDR3 has 19 residues. Germline CDR1 is SEHNR and CDR2 is FQNEAQ (reference sequence). J gave up 3 bases and V 3 bases, and 14 bases lay outside the gene matches. The DNA for the CDR3 is TGTGCCAGCAGCTTCTCCCCCGGGACAGGGTTCGTCTCTAATGAAAAACTGTTTTTT. It is translated as CASSFSPGTGFVSNEKLFF.

J is TRBJ2-1 and V is TRBV11-3; D is unclear. The CDR3 has 17 residues. The V gene lost 0 bases and the J gene lost 4 bases, with 16 bases spanning the gap. Germline V gene lookup returns CDR1 SGHNT and CDR2 YENEEA. Here the CDR3 DNA reads TGTGCCAGCAGCTTAGATAAGTGGGGATTAGATTACAATGAGCAGTTCTTC. Its protein product is CASSLDKWGLDYNEQFF.